Listed below are T cell receptor beta chains from one sample, sequenced in a study of early T cells in non-severe SARS-CoV-2 infection. TCRdb re-derived calls from the 5' RACE reads in MiXCR, one entry per CDR3 protein. Among roughly 50,000 distinct CDR3 sequences listed, roughly 8.8% were seen once. Sequencing used whole blood. The receptors here all came from an adult who was a healthcare worker with PCR-confirmed SARS-CoV-2 infection or an uninfected control (not recorded which). Each CDR3 is given with its conserved first and last residue. D genes are given only for firm matches. Rows give clone size only sometimes, using once, few, many, or a class for an expanded clone.

DNA | CDR3 | D | size | J | V
TGTGCCAGCAGTTACCCCCAGCGGGAGTCAGCCAAAAACATTCAGTACTTC | CASSYPQRESAKNIQYF | TRBD2 | many | TRBJ2-4 | TRBV6-2/TRBV6-3
TGTGCCAGCAGCTTAGAAAACACCGGGGAGCTGTTTTTT | CASSLENTGELFF | - | many | TRBJ2-2 | TRBV11-2
TGTGCCAGCAGTTACGCACCCGGGACAGTACAAGAGACCCAGTACTTC | CASSYAPGTVQETQYF | TRBD1 | - | TRBJ2-5 | TRBV6-2/TRBV6-3
TGTGCCAGCAGCTTAGTAGGGGTCTACGAGCAGTACTTC | CASSLVGVYEQYF | - | many | TRBJ2-7 | TRBV7-9
TGTGCCAGCAGCGACCCGACGAGGGCAGATACGCAGTATTTT | CASSDPTRADTQYF | - | many | TRBJ2-3 | TRBV7-3
TGCAGCGTTTCGAGTCTACTCGGCTACACCTTC | CSVSSLLGYTF | - | - | TRBJ1-2 | TRBV29-1
TGTGCCAGCAGTCAGGGGAATTCACCCCTCCACTTT | CASSQGNSPLHF | - | - | TRBJ1-6 | TRBV28
TGTGCCAGCAGTTTGTTTGGACAGGGCAACACTGAAGCTTTCTTT | CASSLFGQGNTEAFF | TRBD1 | - | TRBJ1-1 | TRBV12-3/TRBV12-4
TGCAGTGCTTCAAAGGGTACAGGGTTAGCCAAAAACATTCAGTACTTC | CSASKGTGLAKNIQYF | - | - | TRBJ2-4 | TRBV20-1
TGTGCCAGCGGAGGGGGTACCCAAGAGACCCAGTACTTC | CASGGGTQETQYF | - | many | TRBJ2-5 | TRBV7-3
TGTGCCAGCAGCTCCTCTATTACTAGCGGGAGGGGGCCTAGCACAGATACGCAGTATTTT | CASSSSITSGRGPSTDTQYF | TRBD2 | many | TRBJ2-3 | TRBV7-3
TGTGCCAGTAGTGGGGTAGCGGGCCCGACCTACGAGCAGTACTTC | CASSGVAGPTYEQYF | TRBD2 | - | TRBJ2-7 | TRBV19
TGTGCCAGCAGCTCGCCGCGGGTAGCGAACACCGGGGAGCTGTTTTTT | CASSSPRVANTGELFF | - | few | TRBJ2-2 | TRBV3-1
TGTGCCAGCAGCCCCCTTACGGGAGAGACCCAGTACTTC | CASSPLTGETQYF | - | - | TRBJ2-5 | TRBV6-5
TGTGCCACCAGTGAAGCGTTCACAGATACGCAGTATTTT | CATSEAFTDTQYF | - | - | TRBJ2-3 | TRBV24-1
TGTGCCAGCAGCCGTAGACTAGCGGGCACAGATACGCAGTATTTT | CASSRRLAGTDTQYF | TRBD2 | - | TRBJ2-3 | TRBV11-2
TGTGCCAGCAGCTCCCTGGGGAGGAGGCAGGGGGAAATCGCGCAGTATTTT | CASSSLGRRQGEIAQYF | - | few | TRBJ2-3 | TRBV11-2
TGCAGTGCGGAGCAGTTTAGCTACACCTTC | CSAEQFSYTF | - | many | TRBJ1-2 | TRBV20-1
TGTGCCAGCAGCGTAGGAGGCATGGGACAATCCTACGAGCAGTACTTC | CASSVGGMGQSYEQYF | - | few | TRBJ2-7 | TRBV9
TGTGCCATCAGAATTGAACAGGGGGCGGCCAACTATGGCTACACCTTC | CAIRIEQGAANYGYTF | TRBD1 | many | TRBJ1-2 | TRBV10-3
TGTGCCAGCAGTCTACAGGGATTGGCCACTGAAGCTTTCTTT | CASSLQGLATEAFF | - | few | TRBJ1-1 | TRBV12-3/TRBV12-4
TGTGCCAGCAGCTCCTCCCTCGGGAACAATGAGCAGTTCTTC | CASSSSLGNNEQFF | - | few | TRBJ2-1 | TRBV7-2
TGTGCCAGCAGTTTCACGGGACAGGGGAAGGGTGAGCAGTTCTTC | CASSFTGQGKGEQFF | TRBD1 | many | TRBJ2-1 | TRBV9
TGCAGCGCGGCTAGGACTGGCAATGAGCAGTTCTTC | CSAARTGNEQFF | - | - | TRBJ2-1 | TRBV29-1
TGTGCCAGTAGCGAAAGACTAGCGTCGTACCAAGAGACCCAGTACTTC | CASSERLASYQETQYF | TRBD2 | many | TRBJ2-5 | TRBV19
TGTGCCAGCAGCCCCCTGCAACGGGCAGGCCGATCACCCCTCCACTTT | CASSPLQRAGRSPLHF | - | few | TRBJ1-6 | TRBV7-9
TGTGCCAGCAGCCAATTCGGGGGCGCGGGCTATGGCTACACCTTC | CASSQFGGAGYGYTF | - | many | TRBJ1-2 | TRBV3-1
TGTGCTAGCAGTGCCCCTGGGGGGTTTGACAATCAGCCCCAGCATTTT | CASSAPGGFDNQPQHF | - | once | TRBJ1-5 | TRBV6-2/TRBV6-3
TGTGCCAGCAGTGAAGGGAGTACTGGGGCCAACGTCCTGACTTTC | CASSEGSTGANVLTF | - | few | TRBJ2-6 | TRBV6-1
TGTGCCGCATCTGGGGGACAGGCGGTTCGGTATTTT | CAASGGQAVRYF | TRBD1 | many | TRBJ2-3 | TRBV18
TGCAGCGTTGAAGGCGCGGGGTACAATGAGCAGTTCTTC | CSVEGAGYNEQFF | - | - | TRBJ2-1 | TRBV29-1
TGTGCCTACAGACGTTCTAACTATGGCTACACCTTC | CAYRRSNYGYTF | - | many | TRBJ1-2 | TRBV2
TGTGCCAGCAGCCAGGGGGTGGGGGGCACTGAAGCTTTCTTT | CASSQGVGGTEAFF | TRBD1 | few | TRBJ1-1 | TRBV27
TGTGCCAGCAGCCAAGTAGCGGGGGCCACAGATACGCAGTATTTT | CASSQVAGATDTQYF | TRBD2 | - | TRBJ2-3 | TRBV4-2
TGTGCCAGCAAGCCCCCCATAGCGGGGACTGAAGCTTTCTTT | CASKPPIAGTEAFF | - | few | TRBJ1-1 | TRBV7-2
TGTGCCAGCAGCCCCCGGAGGAGCGGGAGAGGGTTCGCTACCACAGATACGCAGTATTTT | CASSPRRSGRGFATTDTQYF | TRBD2 | - | TRBJ2-3 | TRBV14
TGCAGCGTTTACAGGACCAACACTGAAGCTTTCTTT | CSVYRTNTEAFF | - | many | TRBJ1-1 | TRBV29-1
TGCGCCAGCAGCCTTACTAGCGGGAGTGTATATGAGCAGTTCTTC | CASSLTSGSVYEQFF | TRBD2 | - | TRBJ2-1 | TRBV5-1
TGCGCCAGCAGCCAAGAGCCCCGTCCGGGACAGGGTGGTAGACTGTTTTTT | CASSQEPRPGQGGRLFF | TRBD1 | many | TRBJ1-4 | TRBV4-3
TGTGCCAGCAGCTTGGGGGTTGGAGGTCTCACTGAAGCTTTCTTT | CASSLGVGGLTEAFF | - | many | TRBJ1-1 | TRBV7-9
TGTGCCAGTAGTATTGAGTACAATGAGCAGTTCTTC | CASSIEYNEQFF | - | - | TRBJ2-1 | TRBV19
TGCAGTGCTGTGACGGGTGGAGATGAAAAACTGTTTTTT | CSAVTGGDEKLFF | - | many | TRBJ1-4 | TRBV20-1
TGTGCCAGCAGCTCATTCCGGGACCGAAACTACGAGCAGTACTTC | CASSSFRDRNYEQYF | - | - | TRBJ2-7 | TRBV11-2
TGTGCCAGCAGCTCCCAGAAGGGATTCTTCGAGACCCGGTACTTC | CASSSQKGFFETRYF | - | - | TRBJ2-5 | TRBV7-9
TGTGCCACCAGACGGACAGTCAACACTGAAGCTTTCTTT | CATRRTVNTEAFF | - | many | TRBJ1-1 | TRBV24-1
TGTGCCAGCAGTGACCCGACTAGCGGCGAGCAGTACTTC | CASSDPTSGEQYF | TRBD2 | many | TRBJ2-7 | TRBV6-5
TGCGGAGGAGGAGGACGGGACTTCAATCAGCCCCAGCATTTT | CGGGGRDFNQPQHF | - | many | TRBJ1-5 | TRBV29-1
TGTGCCAGCAGACTACAGGGGGTAGAGACCCAGTACTTC | CASRLQGVETQYF | TRBD1 | many | TRBJ2-5 | TRBV27
TGTGCCAGCAGATACTCCGGGACTGCTAATCAGCCCCAGCATTTT | CASRYSGTANQPQHF | - | - | TRBJ1-5 | TRBV12-3/TRBV12-4
TGTGCCAGCACCCTTGGCCTTAGGTACGAGCAGTACTTC | CASTLGLRYEQYF | - | - | TRBJ2-7 | TRBV28
TGCGCCAGCAGCTTGGTGGGGACCAACCAAGAGACCCAGTACTTC | CASSLVGTNQETQYF | - | - | TRBJ2-5 | TRBV5-1
TGTGCTAGTGGTTTGGACAGGGTGACAGATACGCAGTATTTT | CASGLDRVTDTQYF | - | many | TRBJ2-3 | TRBV12-5
TGTGCCACCAGTGATGGGCAGGCGAGGGGCTACACCTTC | CATSDGQARGYTF | - | many | TRBJ1-2 | TRBV24-1
TGTGCCATCAGTGGGCCAAAAACCGGAGCTGGAAACACCATATATTTT | CAISGPKTGAGNTIYF | - | few | TRBJ1-3 | TRBV10-3
TGCAGTGCTGCGGTTAGCGGAACTAGCACAGATACGCAGTATTTT | CSAAVSGTSTDTQYF | - | many | TRBJ2-3 | TRBV20-1
TGCGCCAGCAGCCAAGGACAGGGCGGATACAATGAGCAGTTCTTC | CASSQGQGGYNEQFF | TRBD1 | few | TRBJ2-1 | TRBV4-1
TGTGCCAGCAGCCTTAGCGGTTTCACAGATACGCAGTATTTT | CASSLSGFTDTQYF | - | many | TRBJ2-3 | TRBV5-4
TGTGCCAGTAGTATATCCCAGGTCCACAATGAGCAGTTCTTC | CASSISQVHNEQFF | - | - | TRBJ2-1 | TRBV19
TGTGCCAGCAGTCAGGTACCGTCTGGGAATGAGCAGTTCTTC | CASSQVPSGNEQFF | - | many | TRBJ2-1 | TRBV6-1
TGCAGTGCTATCGATAGACAGGGGGCCTACGAGCAGTACTTC | CSAIDRQGAYEQYF | TRBD1 | few | TRBJ2-7 | TRBV20-1